The rows below give T cell receptor beta chains drawn from one sample of a study of blood T cell repertoires in COVID-19. Generated by immunoSEQ multiplex PCR, the TCRdb table keeps only in-frame clones and is missing some. In the table there are tens of thousands of clones, almost 90% of which are singletons. Sequenced sample: peripheral blood. These receptors were obtained from a man in his sixties with acute or convalescent COVID-19. The CDR3 runs from the conserved cysteine through the conserved F or W. D genes are given only for firm matches. Size tells how often a clone was seen (once, few, many) or the class of an expanded clone, and some rows leave it out.

v_gene: TRBV19
abundance: -
d_gene: TRBD1
j_gene: TRBJ2-7
CDR3nt: TGTGCCAGTAGTATAGAAGGGACAGGGAGGTCGTACGAGCAGTACTTC
CDR3aa: CASSIEGTGRSYEQYF

v_gene: TRBV28
abundance: -
d_gene: TRBD1
j_gene: TRBJ1-3
CDR3nt: TGTGCCACCTTAGACAGGGGCGCACTGGGAAACACCATATATTTT
CDR3aa: CATLDRGALGNTIYF

v_gene: TRBV6-1
abundance: once
d_gene: -
j_gene: TRBJ1-1
CDR3nt: TGTGCCAGCAGTGAACAGCGGTCTGAAGCTTTCTTT
CDR3aa: CASSEQRSEAFF

v_gene: TRBV5-1
abundance: -
d_gene: TRBD2
j_gene: TRBJ2-3
CDR3nt: TGCGCCAGCAGCTTGGGACTAGCGGTCACAGATACGCAGTATTTT
CDR3aa: CASSLGLAVTDTQYF

v_gene: TRBV27
abundance: -
d_gene: -
j_gene: TRBJ1-4
CDR3nt: TGTGCCAGCAGTTTAAAAGGTTGGGCGGAAAAACTGTTTTTT
CDR3aa: CASSLKGWAEKLFF

v_gene: TRBV27
abundance: -
d_gene: -
j_gene: TRBJ1-2
CDR3nt: TGTGCCAGCAGTCCACTTGGGGCGGTTGAAGTATATGGCTACACCTTC
CDR3aa: CASSPLGAVEVYGYTF

v_gene: TRBV15
abundance: -
d_gene: TRBD1
j_gene: TRBJ1-2
CDR3nt: TGTGCCACCAGGGTACAGGGGGCAGAGAGTGGCTACACCTTC
CDR3aa: CATRVQGAESGYTF

v_gene: TRBV11-2
abundance: -
d_gene: TRBD2
j_gene: TRBJ2-7
CDR3nt: TGTGCCAGCAGCCTAACTAGCGGGAGCCACGAGCAGTACTTC
CDR3aa: CASSLTSGSHEQYF

v_gene: TRBV9
abundance: once
d_gene: TRBD2
j_gene: TRBJ2-1
CDR3nt: TGTGCCAGCAGCGTAGCGGGAGGGGGTTACAATGAGCAGTTCTTC
CDR3aa: CASSVAGGGYNEQFF

v_gene: TRBV6-5
abundance: -
d_gene: -
j_gene: TRBJ1-1
CDR3nt: TGTGCCAGCAGCCTCCAGGGGTGGCTGCCTGAAGCTTTCTTT
CDR3aa: CASSLQGWLPEAFF

v_gene: TRBV28
abundance: -
d_gene: TRBD1
j_gene: TRBJ1-4
CDR3nt: TGTGCCAGCAATCTTAGACAGGGGCAGGAAAAACTGTTTTTT
CDR3aa: CASNLRQGQEKLFF

v_gene: TRBV11-3
abundance: few
d_gene: -
j_gene: TRBJ2-5
CDR3nt: TGTGCCAGCAGCGCCAGGGCGGGGGAGACCCAGTACTTC
CDR3aa: CASSARAGETQYF

v_gene: TRBV24-1
abundance: -
d_gene: -
j_gene: TRBJ2-5
CDR3nt: TGTGCCACCAGTGCCCGGACAGAGTACCAAGAGACCCAGTACTTC
CDR3aa: CATSARTEYQETQYF

v_gene: TRBV5-1
abundance: -
d_gene: -
j_gene: TRBJ1-5
CDR3nt: TGCGCCAGCAGCTTGGGGGGAGCGAACAATCAGCCCCAGCATTTT
CDR3aa: CASSLGGANNQPQHF

v_gene: TRBV19
abundance: -
d_gene: -
j_gene: TRBJ1-2
CDR3nt: TGTGCCAGTAGTATAGGACTCATCTATGGCTACACCTTC
CDR3aa: CASSIGLIYGYTF

v_gene: TRBV29-1
abundance: -
d_gene: TRBD2
j_gene: TRBJ2-1
CDR3nt: TGCAGCAAAGCTTGGACTAGCACCAATGAGCAGTTCTTC
CDR3aa: CSKAWTSTNEQFF

v_gene: TRBV30
abundance: few
d_gene: -
j_gene: TRBJ2-1
CDR3nt: TGTGCCTGGAGTTCTAGCGAGAGCTCCTACAATGAGCAGTTCTTC
CDR3aa: CAWSSSESSYNEQFF

v_gene: TRBV12-5
abundance: few
d_gene: -
j_gene: TRBJ2-2
CDR3nt: TGTGCTAGTGGTTTGAGAGGTGCCGGGGAGCTGTTTTTT
CDR3aa: CASGLRGAGELFF

v_gene: TRBV5-1
abundance: -
d_gene: TRBD2
j_gene: TRBJ2-3
CDR3nt: TGCGCCAGCACCCAAGCGGGAACCACAGATACGCAGTATTTT
CDR3aa: CASTQAGTTDTQYF

v_gene: TRBV24-1
abundance: -
d_gene: -
j_gene: TRBJ2-1
CDR3nt: TGTGCCACCAGTGCGTCTCGCAATGAGCAGTTCTTC
CDR3aa: CATSASRNEQFF

v_gene: TRBV5-1
abundance: -
d_gene: -
j_gene: TRBJ2-6
CDR3nt: TGCGCCAGCAGCCAAGGAAGGGCCGGGCACTCTGGGGCCAACGTCCCGACTTTC
CDR3aa: CASSQGRAGHSGANVPTF

v_gene: TRBV11-2
abundance: -
d_gene: -
j_gene: TRBJ2-1
CDR3nt: TGTGCCAGCAGCCTGATTCGCGGCTACAATGAGCAGTTCTTC
CDR3aa: CASSLIRGYNEQFF

v_gene: TRBV7-2
abundance: -
d_gene: TRBD2
j_gene: TRBJ2-1
CDR3nt: TGTGCCAGCAGCTTTAGCGGGAGGTGGGGCAATGAGCAGTTCTTC
CDR3aa: CASSFSGRWGNEQFF

v_gene: TRBV28
abundance: -
d_gene: TRBD2
j_gene: TRBJ2-1
CDR3nt: TGTGCCAGCAGTTTGGGGGGGACCGTTTACAATGAGCAGTTCTTC
CDR3aa: CASSLGGTVYNEQFF